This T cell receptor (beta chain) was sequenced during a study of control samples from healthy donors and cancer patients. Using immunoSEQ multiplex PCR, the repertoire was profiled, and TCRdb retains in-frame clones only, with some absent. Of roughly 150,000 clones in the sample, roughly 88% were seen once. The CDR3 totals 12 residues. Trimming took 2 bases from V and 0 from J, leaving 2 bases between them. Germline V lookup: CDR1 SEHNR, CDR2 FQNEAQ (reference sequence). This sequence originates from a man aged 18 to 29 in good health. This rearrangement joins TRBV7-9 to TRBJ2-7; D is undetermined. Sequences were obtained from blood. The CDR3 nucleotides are TGTGCCAGCAGCTTAAGCTCCTACGAGCAGTACTTC. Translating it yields CASSLSSYEQYF.